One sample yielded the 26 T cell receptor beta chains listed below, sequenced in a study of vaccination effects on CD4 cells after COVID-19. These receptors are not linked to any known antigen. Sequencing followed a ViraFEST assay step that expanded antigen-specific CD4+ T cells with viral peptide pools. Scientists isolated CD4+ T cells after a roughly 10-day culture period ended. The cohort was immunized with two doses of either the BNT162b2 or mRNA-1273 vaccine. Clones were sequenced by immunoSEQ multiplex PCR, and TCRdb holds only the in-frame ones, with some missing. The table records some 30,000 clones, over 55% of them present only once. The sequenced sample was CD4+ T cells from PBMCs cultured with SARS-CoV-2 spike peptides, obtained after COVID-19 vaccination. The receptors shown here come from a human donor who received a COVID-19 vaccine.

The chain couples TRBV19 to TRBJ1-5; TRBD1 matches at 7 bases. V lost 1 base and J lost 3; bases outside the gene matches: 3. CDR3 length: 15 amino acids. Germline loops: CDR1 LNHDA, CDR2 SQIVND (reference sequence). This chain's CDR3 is CASSIAGQPNQPQHF. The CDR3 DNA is TGTGCCAGTAGTATAGCGGGACAGCCCAATCAGCCCCAGCATTTT.

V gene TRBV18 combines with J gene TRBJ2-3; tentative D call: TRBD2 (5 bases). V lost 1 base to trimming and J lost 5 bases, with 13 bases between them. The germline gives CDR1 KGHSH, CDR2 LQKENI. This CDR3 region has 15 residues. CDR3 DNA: TGTGCCAGCTCACCACGGCTAGCAGAAGTAGATACGCAGTATTTT. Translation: CASSPRLAEVDTQYF.

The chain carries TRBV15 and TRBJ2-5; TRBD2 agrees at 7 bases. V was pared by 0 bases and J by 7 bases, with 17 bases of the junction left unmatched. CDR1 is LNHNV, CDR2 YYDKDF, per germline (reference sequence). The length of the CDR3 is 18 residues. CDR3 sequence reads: CATSREAGLAWTGGTQYF. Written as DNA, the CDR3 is TGTGCCACCAGCAGAGAGGCCGGACTGGCCTGGACGGGAGGGACCCAGTACTTC.

The CDR3 loop reads CAITRTPHYGYTF. The CDR3 DNA reads as TGTGCCATCACTAGGACTCCTCACTATGGCTACACCTTC. The V and J genes are TRBV10-3 and TRBJ1-2, with D unclear. The V gene lost 7 bases and the J gene lost 3 bases, with 12 bases spanning the gap. Germline lookup yields CDR1 ENHRY and CDR2 SYGVKD. The CDR3 has 13 amino acids.

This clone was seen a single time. Here the CDR3 DNA reads TGTGCCAGCAGCCAGTCTTACTATGGCTACACCTTC. Translated, it gives CASSQSYYGYTF. The chain carries TRBV6-5 and TRBJ1-2; D gene ambiguous. The CDR3 covers 12 residues. Germline V gives CDR1 MNHEY, CDR2 SVGAGI. With 6 bases removed from V and 3 bases from J, the gap between germline ends came to 8 bases.

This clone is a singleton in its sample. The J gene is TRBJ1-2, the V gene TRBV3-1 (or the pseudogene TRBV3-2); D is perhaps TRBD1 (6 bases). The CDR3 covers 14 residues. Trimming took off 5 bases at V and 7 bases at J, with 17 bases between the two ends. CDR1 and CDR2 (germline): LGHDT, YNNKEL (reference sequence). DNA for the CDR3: TGTGCCAGCAGCTCAACGTTACAGGGACCTGGCTACACCTTC. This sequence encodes CASSSTLQGPGYTF.

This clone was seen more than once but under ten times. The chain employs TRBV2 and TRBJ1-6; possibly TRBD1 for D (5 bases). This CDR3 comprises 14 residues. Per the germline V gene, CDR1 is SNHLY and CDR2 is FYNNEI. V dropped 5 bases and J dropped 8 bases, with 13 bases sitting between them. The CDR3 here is CASSPRQGDSPLHF. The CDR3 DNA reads TGTGCCAGCAGTCCCCGGCAGGGAGATTCACCCCTCCACTTT.

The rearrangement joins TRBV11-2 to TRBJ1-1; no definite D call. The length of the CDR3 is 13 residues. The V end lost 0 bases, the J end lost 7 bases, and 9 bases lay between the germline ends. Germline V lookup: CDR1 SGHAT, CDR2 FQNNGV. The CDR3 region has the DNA TGTGCCAGCAGCTTAGATGGGCCCAATGAAGCTTTCTTT. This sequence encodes CASSLDGPNEAFF.

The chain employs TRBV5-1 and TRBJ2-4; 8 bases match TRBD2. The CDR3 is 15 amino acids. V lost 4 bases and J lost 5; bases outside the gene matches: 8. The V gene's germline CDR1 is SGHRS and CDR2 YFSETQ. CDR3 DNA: TGCGCCAGCAGCCAAAGAGGGACTAGAGAAAACATTCAGTACTTC. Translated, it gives CASSQRGTRENIQYF. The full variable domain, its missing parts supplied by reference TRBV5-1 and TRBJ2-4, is KAGVTQTPRYLIKTRGQQVTLSCSPISGHRSVSWYQQTPGQGLQFLFEYFSETQRNKGNFPGRFSGRQFSNSRSEMNVSTLELGDSALYLCASSQRGTRENIQYFGAGTRLSVL.

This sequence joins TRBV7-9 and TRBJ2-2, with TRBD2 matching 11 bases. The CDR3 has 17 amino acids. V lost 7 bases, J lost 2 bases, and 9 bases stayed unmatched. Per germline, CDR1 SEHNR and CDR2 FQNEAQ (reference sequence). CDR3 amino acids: CASKRLAGFQNTGELFF. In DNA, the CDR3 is TGTGCCAGCAAGAGACTAGCGGGATTTCAAAACACCGGGGAGCTGTTTTTT.

The CDR3 region has the DNA TGCGCCAGCAGCCAAGATGCCCGGCAGGGAAGTCTAGCTCCCTACGAGCAGTACTTC. Amino acids: CASSQDARQGSLAPYEQYF. The chain recombines TRBV4-3 with TRBJ2-7; D assignment may be TRBD1 or TRBD2 (5 bases each). CDR1 and CDR2 from the germline V gene are LGHNA and YSLEER. The CDR3 runs to 19 residues. V lost 0 bases and J lost 2, with 23 bases in between.

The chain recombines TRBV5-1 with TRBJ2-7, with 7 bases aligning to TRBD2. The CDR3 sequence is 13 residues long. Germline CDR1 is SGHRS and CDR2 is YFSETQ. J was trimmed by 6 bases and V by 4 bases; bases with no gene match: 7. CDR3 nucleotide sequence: TGCGCCAGCAGCCACGGACTAGAGGCCGAGCAGTACTTC. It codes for CASSHGLEAEQYF.

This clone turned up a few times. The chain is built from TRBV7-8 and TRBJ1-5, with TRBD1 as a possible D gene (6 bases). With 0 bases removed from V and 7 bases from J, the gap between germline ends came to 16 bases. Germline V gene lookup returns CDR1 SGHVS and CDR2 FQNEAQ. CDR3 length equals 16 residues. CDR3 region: CASSLANRALRQPQHF. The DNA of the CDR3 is TGTGCCAGCAGCTTAGCCAACAGGGCCCTCAGGCAGCCCCAGCATTTT.

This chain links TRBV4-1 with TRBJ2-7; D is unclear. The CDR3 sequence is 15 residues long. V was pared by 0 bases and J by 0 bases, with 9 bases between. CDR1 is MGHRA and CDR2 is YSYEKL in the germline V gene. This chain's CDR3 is CASSQDGTSSYEQYF. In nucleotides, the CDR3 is TGCGCCAGCAGCCAAGACGGAACTTCCTCCTACGAGCAGTACTTC.

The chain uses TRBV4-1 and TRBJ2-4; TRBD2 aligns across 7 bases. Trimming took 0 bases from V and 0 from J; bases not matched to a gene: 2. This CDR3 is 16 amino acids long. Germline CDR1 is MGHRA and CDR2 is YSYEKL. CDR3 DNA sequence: TGCGCCAGCAGCCAAGATGCGGGGGTAGCCAAAAACATTCAGTACTTC. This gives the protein CASSQDAGVAKNIQYF.

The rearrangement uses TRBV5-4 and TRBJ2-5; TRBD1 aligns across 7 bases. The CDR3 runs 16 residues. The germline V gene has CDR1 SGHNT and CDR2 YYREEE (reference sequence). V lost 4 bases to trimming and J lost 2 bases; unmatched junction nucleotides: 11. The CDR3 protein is CASSTQTGKRQETQYF. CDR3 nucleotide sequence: TGTGCCAGCAGCACCCAGACAGGGAAGAGACAAGAGACCCAGTACTTC.

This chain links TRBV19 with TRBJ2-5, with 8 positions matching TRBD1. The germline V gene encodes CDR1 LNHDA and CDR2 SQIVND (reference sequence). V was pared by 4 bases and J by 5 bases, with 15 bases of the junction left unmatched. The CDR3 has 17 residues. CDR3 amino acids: CASSTRTGLEGRETQYF. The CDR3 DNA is TGTGCCAGTAGTACCCGGACAGGGCTAGAAGGCCGGGAGACCCAGTACTTC.

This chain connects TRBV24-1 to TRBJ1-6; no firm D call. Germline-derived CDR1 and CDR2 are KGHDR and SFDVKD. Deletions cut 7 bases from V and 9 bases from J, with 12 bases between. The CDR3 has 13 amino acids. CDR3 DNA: TGTGCCACCAGCGGGAATTCTGGTTCACCCCTCCACTTT. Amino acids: CATSGNSGSPLHF.

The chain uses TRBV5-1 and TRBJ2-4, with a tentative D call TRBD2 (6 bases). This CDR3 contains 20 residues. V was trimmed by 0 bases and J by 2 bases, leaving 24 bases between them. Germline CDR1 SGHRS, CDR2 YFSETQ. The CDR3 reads CASSLATLGGEPISKNIQYF. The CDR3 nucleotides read TGCGCCAGCAGCTTGGCCACTCTCGGCGGGGAACCTATTTCCAAAAACATTCAGTACTTC.

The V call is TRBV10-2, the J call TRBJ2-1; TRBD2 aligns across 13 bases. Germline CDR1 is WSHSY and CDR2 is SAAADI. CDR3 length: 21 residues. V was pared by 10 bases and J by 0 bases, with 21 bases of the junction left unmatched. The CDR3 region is CATRRGRKTSGRLTSYNEQFF. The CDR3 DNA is TGCGCCACCCGAAGGGGGCGAAAGACTAGCGGGAGGTTAACCTCCTACAATGAGCAGTTCTTC.

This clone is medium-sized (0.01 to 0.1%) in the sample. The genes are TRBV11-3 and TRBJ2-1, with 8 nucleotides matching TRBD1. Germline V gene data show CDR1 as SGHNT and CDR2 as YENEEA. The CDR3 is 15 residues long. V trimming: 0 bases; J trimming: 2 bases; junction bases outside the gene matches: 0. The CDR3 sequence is CASSLEQGAYNEQFF. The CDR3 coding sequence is TGTGCCAGCAGCTTAGAACAGGGGGCCTACAATGAGCAGTTCTTC.

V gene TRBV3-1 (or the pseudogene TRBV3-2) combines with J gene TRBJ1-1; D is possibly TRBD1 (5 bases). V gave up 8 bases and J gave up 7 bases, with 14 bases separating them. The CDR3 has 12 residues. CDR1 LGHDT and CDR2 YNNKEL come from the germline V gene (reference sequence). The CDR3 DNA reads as TGTGCCAGCGGGGGAGAGGGAGTTGAAGCTTTCTTT. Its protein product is CASGGEGVEAFF.

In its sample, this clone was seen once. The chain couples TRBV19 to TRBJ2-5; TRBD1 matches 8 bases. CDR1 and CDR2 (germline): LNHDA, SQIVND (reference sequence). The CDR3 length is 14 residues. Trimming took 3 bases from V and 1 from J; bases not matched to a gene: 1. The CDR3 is CASSITGGQETQYF. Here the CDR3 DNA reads TGTGCCAGTAGTATCACAGGGGGCCAAGAGACCCAGTACTTC.

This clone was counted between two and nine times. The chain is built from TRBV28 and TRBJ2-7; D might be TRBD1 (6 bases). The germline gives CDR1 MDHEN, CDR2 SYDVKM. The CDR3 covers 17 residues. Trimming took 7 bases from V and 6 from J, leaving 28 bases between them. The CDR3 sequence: CASNPSVGTGPGGEQYF. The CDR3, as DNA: TGTGCCAGCAACCCCTCTGTAGGTACAGGGCCAGGAGGCGAGCAGTACTTC. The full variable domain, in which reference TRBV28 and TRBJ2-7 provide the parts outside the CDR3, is DVKVTQSSRYLVKRTGEKVFLECVQDMDHENMFWYRQDPGLGLRLIYFSYDVKMKEKGDIPEGYSVSREKKERFSLILESASTNQTSMYLCASNPSVGTGPGGEQYFGPGTRLTVT.

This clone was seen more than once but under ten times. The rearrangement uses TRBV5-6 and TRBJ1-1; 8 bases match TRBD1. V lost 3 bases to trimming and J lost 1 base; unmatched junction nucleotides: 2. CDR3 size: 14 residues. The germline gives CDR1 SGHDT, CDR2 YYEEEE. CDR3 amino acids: CASSWTGTNTEAFF. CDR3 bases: TGTGCCAGCAGCTGGACAGGGACGAACACTGAAGCTTTCTTT.

The CDR3, as DNA: TGTGCCAGCAGTTCCCCACACACCGGGGAGCTGTTTTTT. It translates to CASSSPHTGELFF. The V and J genes are TRBV6-5 and TRBJ2-2, with no clear D. CDR1 is MNHEY, CDR2 SVGAGI, per germline. The CDR3 extends over 13 amino acids. Trimming shortened V by 4 bases and J by 3 bases, and 6 bases separated the two germline ends.